The clone carrying this TCR beta chain was counted only a few times. Its antigen remains unknown. The data were obtained in a study of identical twins. Overall study results and limits: With abundant cord blood beta clonotypes, insertions were fewer; memory repertoires showed no such pattern. Cross-sectional statistical analysis was relied on for the conclusions, without the same donors being followed.

TCRdb passed the 5' RACE reads through MiXCR, listing each CDR3 protein once. The sample lists some 260,000 distinct CDR3 sequences, over 13% seen once, with 8.8% in the top ten. Germline V gives CDR1 SGHDT, CDR2 YYEEEE. V was pared by 4 bases and J by 0 bases, with 5 bases of the junction left unmatched. The CDR3 spans 16 residues. The chain recombines TRBV5-6 with TRBJ2-4; TRBD2 matches 9 bases. The sample consisted of memory (CD45RO+) T cells sorted from blood. The clonotype was recovered from a woman between 18 and 29 years old in good health. The CDR3 loop is CASSLLAGLAKNIQYF. CDR3 coding DNA: TGTGCCAGCAGCCTTCTAGCGGGGCTAGCCAAAAACATTCAGTACTTC.